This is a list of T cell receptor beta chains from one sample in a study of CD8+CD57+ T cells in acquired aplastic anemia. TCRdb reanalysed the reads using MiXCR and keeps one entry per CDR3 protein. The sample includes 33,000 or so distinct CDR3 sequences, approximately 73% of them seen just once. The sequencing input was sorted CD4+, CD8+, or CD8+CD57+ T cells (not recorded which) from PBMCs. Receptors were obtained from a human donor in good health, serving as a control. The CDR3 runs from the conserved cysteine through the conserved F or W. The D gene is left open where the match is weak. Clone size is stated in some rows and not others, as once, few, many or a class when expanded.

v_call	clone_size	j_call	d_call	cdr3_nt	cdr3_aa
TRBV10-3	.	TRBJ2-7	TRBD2	TGTGCCATCAGTGAGTCGTCCGGGACTAGCTCCTACGAGCAGTACTTC	CAISESSGTSSYEQYF
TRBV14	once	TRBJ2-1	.	TGTGCCAGCAGCCCTCGATACAGTGAGCAGTTCTTC	CASSPRYSEQFF
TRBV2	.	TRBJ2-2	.	TGTGCCAGCAGCGCAGGACAGGCCGGCGGGGAGCTGTCTTTT	CASSAGQAGGELSF
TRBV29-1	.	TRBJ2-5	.	TGCAGCGGGTTAGGGGAGACCCAGTACTTC	CSGLGETQYF
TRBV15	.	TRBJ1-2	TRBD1	TGTGCCACCAGCAGAGATCAACCGACAGGGCTGGGTGGCTACACCTTC	CATSRDQPTGLGGYTF
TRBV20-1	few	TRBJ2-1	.	TGCAGTGCTAGGCCCGGAGACAGCGCCCAATACAATGAGCAGTTCTTC	CSARPGDSAQYNEQFF
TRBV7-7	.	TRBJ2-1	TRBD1	TGTGCCAGCAGCTTAGACAGGGGGACCTACAATGAGCAGTTCTTC	CASSLDRGTYNEQFF
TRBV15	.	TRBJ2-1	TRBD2	TGTGCCACCAGCAGAGATGCTAGCGGGGGGGCCAATGAGCAGTTCTTC	CATSRDASGGANEQFF
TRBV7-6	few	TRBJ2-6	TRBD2	TGTGCCAGCAGCTTAGCTGGGGGGGCTGGGGCCAACGTCCTGACTTTC	CASSLAGGAGANVLTF
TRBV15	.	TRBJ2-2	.	TGTGCCACCAGCAGAGCCGGTCCGAACACCGGGGAGCTGTTTTTT	CATSRAGPNTGELFF
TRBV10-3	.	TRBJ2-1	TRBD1	TGTGCCATCAAAGTCGGGTCTGGGACAGGGAACAATGAGCAGTTCTTC	CAIKVGSGTGNNEQFF
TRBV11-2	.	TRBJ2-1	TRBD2	TGTGCCAGCAGAACTAGCGGGGTCTACAATGAGCAGTTCTTC	CASRTSGVYNEQFF
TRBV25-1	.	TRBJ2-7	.	TGTGCCAGCAGTGAGTCCGGTAGCTCCTACGAGCAGTACTTC	CASSESGSSYEQYF
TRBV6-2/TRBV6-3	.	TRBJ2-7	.	TGTGCCAGCAGTTACGGGACCTTCTACGAGCAGTACTTC	CASSYGTFYEQYF
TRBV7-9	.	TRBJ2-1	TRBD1	TGTGCCAGCAGCTTACCCGGACAGGGCGAGTTCTTC	CASSLPGQGEFF
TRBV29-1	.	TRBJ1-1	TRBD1	TGCAGCGTCTTGACAGGGGAGGACGTTGAAGCTTTCTTT	CSVLTGEDVEAFF
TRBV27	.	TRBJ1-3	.	TGTGCCAGCAGTTTAGGCGTCTCTGGAAACACCATATATTTT	CASSLGVSGNTIYF
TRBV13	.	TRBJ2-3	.	TGTGCCAGCAGCTTAGGGAGGGTTCCGTTCACAGATACGCAGTATTTT	CASSLGRVPFTDTQYF
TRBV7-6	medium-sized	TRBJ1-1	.	TGTGCCAGCAGTTACGGGGATACGAACACTGAAGCTTTCTTT	CASSYGDTNTEAFF
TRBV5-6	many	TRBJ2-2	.	TGTGCCAGCAGCTTGGCGGGGGAAGGCGGTGGCGGGGAGCTGTTTTTT	CASSLAGEGGGGELFF
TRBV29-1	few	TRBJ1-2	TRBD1	TGCAGCGTTGTGGGACAGGGGGCGAAGGGCTACACCTTC	CSVVGQGAKGYTF
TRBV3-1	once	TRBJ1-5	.	TGTGCCAGCAGCCCAGGGGCGGGTCATCAGCCCCAGCATTTT	CASSPGAGHQPQHF
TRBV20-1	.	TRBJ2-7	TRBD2	TGCAGTGCCATGGGGGCTAGCGGGAGGCCAAGCTACGAGCAGTACTTC	CSAMGASGRPSYEQYF
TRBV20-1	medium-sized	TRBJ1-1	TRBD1	TGCAGTGCCCCCCGACAGGGGATGAACACTGAAGCTTTCTTT	CSAPRQGMNTEAFF
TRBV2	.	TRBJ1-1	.	TGTGCCAGCACTTGGTTATTGACTGAAGCTTTCTTT	CASTWLLTEAFF
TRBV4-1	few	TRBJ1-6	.	TGCGCCAGCAGCCTAGCCGGGGGGGATAATTCACCCCTCCACTTT	CASSLAGGDNSPLHF
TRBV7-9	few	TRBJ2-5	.	TGTGCCAGCAGCTTAGCCATCAGGCCCTTGGAGACCCAGTACTTC	CASSLAIRPLETQYF
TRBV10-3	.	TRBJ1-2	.	TGTGCCACCAGTGATCCGAATGAGGATGGCTACACCTTC	CATSDPNEDGYTF
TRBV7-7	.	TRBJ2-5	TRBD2	TGTGCCAGCAGATTTCTGGGACTAGCGGGAAAGGGAGAGACCCAGTACTTC	CASRFLGLAGKGETQYF
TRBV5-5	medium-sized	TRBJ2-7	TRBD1	TGTGCCAGCAGCCGTCCGGGACAGGGATACTACGAGCAGTACTTC	CASSRPGQGYYEQYF
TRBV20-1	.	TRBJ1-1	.	TGCAGTGCTCCCACTCCGAACACTGAAGCTTTCTTT	CSAPTPNTEAFF
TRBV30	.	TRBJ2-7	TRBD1	TGTGCCTGGAGTGGGGGACAGGGGACGGAGCAGTACTTC	CAWSGGQGTEQYF
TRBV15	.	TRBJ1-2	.	TGTGCCACCAGCAGAGAGGCCGGGCTTAGTGACTATGGCTACACCTTC	CATSREAGLSDYGYTF
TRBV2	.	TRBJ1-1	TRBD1	TGTGCCAGCGGGACAGAGATGAACACTGAAGCTTTCTTT	CASGTEMNTEAFF
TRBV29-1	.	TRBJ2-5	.	TGCAGCGTTGAACAGCTTGGGGAGACCCAGTACTTC	CSVEQLGETQYF
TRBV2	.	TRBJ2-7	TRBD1	TGTGCCAGCAGAGACAGGGCCCGATACGAGCAGTACTTC	CASRDRARYEQYF
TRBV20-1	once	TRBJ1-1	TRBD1	TGCAGTGCCAAACGACAGGGGACTGAAGCTTTCTTT	CSAKRQGTEAFF
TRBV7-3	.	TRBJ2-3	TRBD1	TGTGCCAGCAGTAGACAGGGGGCGCGGAGCACAGATACGCAGTATTTT	CASSRQGARSTDTQYF
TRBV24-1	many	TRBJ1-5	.	TGTGCCACCAGAGCAGGTGACAATCAGCCCCAGCATTTT	CATRAGDNQPQHF
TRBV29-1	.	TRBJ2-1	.	TGCAGCGTTGAAGGCGGGGCAGGCACCGTCTACAATGAGCAGTTCTTC	CSVEGGAGTVYNEQFF
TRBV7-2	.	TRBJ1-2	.	TGTGCCAGCAGCTCTTTTCGGGAAAGCGGCTATGGCTACACCTTC	CASSSFRESGYGYTF
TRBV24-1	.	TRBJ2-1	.	TGTGCCACCAGTTTGCTGAATGAGCAGTTCTTC	CATSLLNEQFF
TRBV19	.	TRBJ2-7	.	TGTGCCAGTAGTATGAGAGGCGGACCGCAAACCTCCGAGCAGTACTTC	CASSMRGGPQTSEQYF
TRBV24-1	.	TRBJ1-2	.	.	CAVRDGSYGCTF
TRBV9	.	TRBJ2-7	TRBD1	TGTGCCAGCAGCGTTGAGGGGGCCACCTACGAGCAGTACTTC	CASSVEGATYEQYF
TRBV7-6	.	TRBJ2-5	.	TGTGCCAGCAGCTCCCAGGCCAAGGAGACCCAGTACTTC	CASSSQAKETQYF
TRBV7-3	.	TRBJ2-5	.	TGTGCCAGCAGCTTAGGGGCTAAAGAGACCCAGTACTTC	CASSLGAKETQYF
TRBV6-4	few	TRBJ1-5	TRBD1	TGTGCCAGCAGTGACTCCGGGACAGGGGGCGGGGAGACCCAGCATTTT	CASSDSGTGGGETQHF